This T cell receptor beta chain comes out of a study of blood T cell repertoires in COVID-19 (dated by TCRdb to about 2020). Regarding the research as a whole: Collaborator samples came from the United States, Italy and Spain and covered acute and convalescent phases of COVID-19. The prospective study material was composed of cDNA or gDNA derived from T cells, B-cell-depleted T cells, or PBMCs. The dataset comprised deeply sampled blood TCRbeta repertoires from subjects exposed to, actively infected with, or recovered from COVID-19. The repertoires were released in a freely available public database meant as a resource for research on the immune response to SARS-CoV-2. The samples were drawn from two sources: the first 160 participants of the ongoing ImmuneRACE study, and 1,000 to 1,500 subjects contributed by 6 global collaborators. Sample metadata almost always included a de-identified subject ID, COVID-19 status, age in years and sex. Where HLA class I and class II types were available, the types were taken from metadata supplied by the sample provider, not from assay-based typing.

Broader findings and caveats from the paper: How much clinical and demographic metadata was included differed by source and by participant, and the metadata was provided uncurated.

The collaborating institutions used their own protocols to collect whole blood in K2EDTA tubes. For TCRbeta analysis, collaborators shipped samples in one of three forms: frozen whole blood, isolated PBMCs, or DNA extracted from either of those sample types. The cysteine opens and the phenylalanine closes a CDR3 of 14 amino acids. Only the CDR3 part of the read is kept: 42 bases, read in frame from the first base. The germline V gene (reference sequence) provides CDR1 MNHEY and CDR2 SMNVEV. V loses 6 bases of germline sequence and J loses 2 bases, and the interval between the two ends is 14 bases. As for this clone: Its binding antigen is unknown. Base quality data are lacking; no much larger clone is found one base away.

The immunoSEQ Assay, a bias-controlled multiplex PCR, was used to amplify TCRbeta CDR3 regions from genomic DNA. For the original study's pipeline: The number of nucleated cells in each sample was estimated from the amplification of reference gene primers within the assay. To quantify the absolute abundance of each unique TCRbeta CDR3 rearrangement, sequence reads were collapsed and filtered. Productive Simpson clonality was computed per sample as the square root of Simpson's diversity index over productive rearrangements. Not all clones reach the TCRdb copy of this immuneACCESS table, which keeps in-frame sequences only. Checked studies attribute under half of the gap to unresolved V genes and leave the rest unexplained. V, J and clone size are taken as reported in that table, and D and trimming were inferred from the DNA itself. In all, the sample holds around 95,000 clones, and approximately 87% of those were seen once. 9.5% to 15% of the sample belongs to the ten largest clones.

Here the chain combines TRBV27 and TRBJ2-7; a confident D gene designation cannot be given. Sequenced sample: peripheral blood. The TCR originated in a human donor in a cohort sampled during active COVID-19. Read as DNA, the sequence is TGTGCCAGCAGGACTTCCCTGCTCACCTACGAGCAGTACTTC. This translates into CASRTSLLTYEQYF.